The clone carrying this T cell receptor (beta chain) occurred a few times. Its antigen is not identified. CDR1 is SEHNR, CDR2 FQNEAQ, per germline (reference sequence). This CDR3 comprises 17 residues. V was clipped by 4 bases and J by 7 bases, with 24 bases between them. The data originate from a study of human T cells and chemical hapten exposure. Study details: TCR yields per sample varied mostly from small pooled library volume differences. Points from the study as a whole: Sensitizing with DPC caused no change in TCRs above 1 in 1000 frequency.

Time point here: patch test 3, about 24 weeks after DPC sensitization. The treatment was: therapeutic diphenylcyclopropenone sensitization with weekly scalp DPC. Original processing methods: Approximately 99,000 TCRs per sample was the median, with a range of about 20,000 to 690,600. MiXCR was run by TCRdb on the RACE reads, yielding one entry per CDR3 protein. In this record, the V and J calls reflect TCRdb's handling and not the investigators' own analysis. The table lists some 97,000 distinct CDR3 sequences, 25% to 35% of them singletons. The gene calls are TRBV7-9 and TRBJ2-3; D is tentatively TRBD1 or TRBD2 (5 bases each). Sequenced material: whole blood, taken in connection with sensitization to the hapten diphenylcyclopropenone (DPC). The receptor was isolated from a man between 40 and 49 years old with alopecia areata. Some clones in this sample may be carry-over from other donors' samples. The CDR3 DNA follows: TGTGCCAGCAGCTCAGAGGGAGAAGGAGAGGGACCGCATACGCAGTATTTT. Translation: CASSSEGEGEGPHTQYF.